These 3 T cell receptor beta chains share one sample of origin, sequenced in a study of response to subunit inactivated influenza vaccine listed by TCRdb under 2018. Per the publication, the time point label means: 45 days after influenza vaccine administration. Libraries were constructed by RT-PCR. Sequencing took place on an Illumina HiSeq 2500. In-frame beta chains were kept once TCRdb had trimmed the public reads at Q25 with fastp and called clones with MiXCR. Duplicate CDR3 protein sequences are folded into a single record with the most common DNA and genes. This sample comprises more than 400,000 distinct CDR3 sequences, approximately 11% of them detected only once. The ten largest account for over 9.5% of the sample. The specimen comprised PBMCs from blood, sampled about 6 weeks after vaccination. These receptor sequences come from a man aged 50 or older who received an inactivated influenza vaccine. Donor details come from another sample of the same person, matched by shared clones.

This clonotype was counted between two and nine times. The CDR3 DNA reads TGTGCCAGCAGCTCCTTTGCTGAAGGGGGCATCTATGGCTACACCTTC. Residues: CASSSFAEGGIYGYTF. The genes are TRBV7-2 and TRBJ1-2; 7 positions agree with TRBD1. Germline values: CDR1 SGHTA, CDR2 FQGNSA. Unmatched junction bases numbered 12, after V lost 4 bases and J lost 4 bases. This CDR3 contains 16 residues.

A few counts support this clonotype. This rearrangement joins TRBV6-2 or TRBV6-3 to TRBJ1-2; 8 bases match TRBD1. J lost 5 bases, V lost 5 bases, and 7 bases had no gene match. CDR1 MNHEY and CDR2 SVGEGT come from the germline V gene. This CDR3 has 14 amino acids. The CDR3 protein is CASSNRDRRYGYTF. For the CDR3, the DNA is TGTGCCAGCAGTAACCGGGACAGGCGATATGGCTACACCTTC.

This clonotype came up many times. The gene calls are TRBV29-1 and TRBJ2-2, with TRBD1 matching over 9 bases. V lost 4 bases to trimming and J lost 6 bases; unmatched junction nucleotides: 9. The CDR3 runs to 15 residues. The germline gives CDR1 SQVTM, CDR2 ANQGSEA. CDR3 residues: CSVVSGTGIAGELFF. In nucleotides, the CDR3 is TGCAGCGTTGTCTCCGGGACAGGGATTGCCGGGGAGCTGTTTTTT.